This entry lists 29 T cell receptor beta chains sequenced from one sample in a study of T-cell reconstitution after alpha-beta-depleted transplantation in children. The library targeted TCRbeta and was prepared with unique molecular identifiers. TCRdb analysed the PCR reads with MiXCR anew, one entry per CDR3 protein. The sample yields about 260,000 distinct CDR3 sequences, 6.5% to 9% seen once. Specimen: PBMCs, mostly from graft donor cells, collected 180 days after TCRalphabeta/CD19-depleted stem cell transplant. These receptors originate from a male patient aged 10 to 17 who had a stem cell transplant for acute lymphoblastic leukemia, so the T cells may come from the graft donor.

This clonotype came up many times. V gene TRBV12-3 or TRBV12-4 combines with J gene TRBJ2-5; TRBD1 matches at 10 bases. V lost 6 bases to trimming and J lost 5 bases; unmatched junction nucleotides: 12. The CDR3 is made up of 16 amino acids. The CDR3 sequence: CASRPTGTGERETQYF. In DNA form, the CDR3 reads TGTGCCAGCAGACCAACCGGGACAGGGGAAAGGGAGACCCAGTACTTC.

This clonotype was seen at least ten times. The CDR3 reads CASSETNTYNEQFF. DNA of the CDR3: TGTGCCAGCAGCGAGACAAATACCTACAATGAGCAGTTCTTC. The V and J genes are TRBV7-6 and TRBJ2-1; no firm D call. The V and J ends lost 5 bases and 2 bases respectively, with 10 bases between them. Germline CDR1 is SGHVS and CDR2 is FNYEAQ. The CDR3 runs 14 residues.

This clonotype has ten or more counts. The rearrangement links TRBV5-5 to TRBJ2-7; TRBD2 is a possible D gene (5 bases). Trimming removed 1 base from V and 3 bases from J, with 14 bases in between. The CDR3 spans 15 residues. The germline V gene encodes CDR1 SGHKS and CDR2 YYEKEE (reference sequence). CDR3 nucleotide sequence: TGTGCCAGCAGCTTGAGGGAGTACAGAGTCTACGAGCAGTACTTC. Its protein is CASSLREYRVYEQYF. Combining the CDR3 with reference TRBV5-5 and TRBJ2-7 gives the whole variable domain DAGVTQSPTHLIKTRGQQVTLRCSPISGHKSVSWYQQVLGQGPQFIFQYYEKEERGRGNFPDRFSARQFPNYSSELNVNALLLGDSALYLCASSLREYRVYEQYFGPGTRLTVT.

This clonotype occurred many times. The V and J genes are TRBV5-4 and TRBJ2-1; 11 nucleotides align to TRBD2. Germline CDR1 SGHNT, CDR2 YYREEE (reference sequence). The CDR3 consists of 15 residues. V lost 1 base, J lost 9 bases, and 6 bases stayed unmatched. CDR3: CASSLIAGGPREQFF. The DNA of the CDR3 is TGTGCCAGCAGCTTGATAGCGGGAGGGCCTCGTGAGCAGTTCTTC.

This clonotype was seen many times. The chain links TRBV2 to TRBJ2-3; TRBD2 aligns across 12 bases. CDR3 length: 15 residues. The ends lost 7 bases at V and 3 bases at J; junction bases unmatched: 5. Germline-derived CDR1 and CDR2 are SNHLY and FYNNEI. For the CDR3, the DNA is TGTGCCAGCACTCCGACTAGCGGGAGAACAGATACGCAGTATTTT. The encoded protein is CASTPTSGRTDTQYF. Variable domain in full (rest from reference TRBV2 and TRBJ2-3): EPEVTQTPSHQVTQMGQEVILRCVPISNHLYFYWYRQILGQKVEFLVSFYNNEISEKSEIFDDQFSVERPDGSNFTLKIRSTKLEDSAMYFCASTPTSGRTDTQYFGPGTRLTVL.

In this sample, this clonotype turned up many times. This chain joins TRBV21-1 and TRBJ2-7; TRBD1 reflects the table's D call only, with no check against the DNA. TRBV21-1 is recorded as a pseudogene. CDR3 length equals 16 residues. The CDR3 spells CASILLQRQGSYEQYF. DNA for the CDR3: TGTGCCAGCATCTTGCTCCAGAGACAGGGATCCTACGAGCAGTACTTC.

The table lists this clonotype with many counts. The gene calls are TRBV4-2 and TRBJ2-1; 10 bases align to TRBD2. There are 15 residues in the CDR3. V shed 5 bases and J 6 bases; nucleotides not matched to a gene: 7. The germline CDR1 and CDR2 sequences are LGHNA and YNFKEQ. The CDR3 nucleotides read TGTGCCAGCAGCTTCAGCGGGGGGGGCCCCAATGAGCAGTTCTTC. Its translation: CASSFSGGGPNEQFF.

In its sample, this clonotype was seen many times. The J gene is TRBJ2-3, the V gene TRBV18; D ambiguous. Trimming removed 3 bases from V and 7 bases from J, with 11 bases in between. The CDR3 is made up of 13 amino acids. The germline V gene has CDR1 KGHSH and CDR2 LQKENI. The CDR3 nucleotides read TGTGCCAGCTCACCGGCTCTAGTGAATACGCAGTATTTT. Amino acid sequence: CASSPALVNTQYF.

This clonotype was seen at least ten times. V gene TRBV5-1 combines with J gene TRBJ2-4, with 9 bases matching TRBD1. CDR3 length equals 15 residues. Trimming cost V 4 bases and J 4 bases; bases outside gene matches: 6. Germline CDR1 reads SGHRS; CDR2 reads YFSETQ. For the CDR3, the DNA is TGCGCCAGCAGCCCGGACGGACAGGGGAAAAACATTCAGTACTTC. Encoded protein: CASSPDGQGKNIQYF.

This clonotype was seen at least ten times. The J gene is TRBJ2-3, the V gene TRBV7-2; 7 positions agree with TRBD1. In germline, CDR1 is SGHTA, CDR2 FQGNSA. With V trimmed by 5 bases and J by 6 bases, 11 bases remained unmatched. CDR3 length: 15 residues. In DNA, the CDR3 is TGTGCCAGCAGCCTAAGGGGGCGGCCTGTGGATACGCAGTATTTT. The encoded protein is CASSLRGRPVDTQYF. Full variable domain (rest looked up from reference TRBV7-2 and TRBJ2-3): GAGVSQSPSNKVTEKGKDVELRCDPISGHTALYWYRQSLGQGLEFLIYFQGNSAPDKSGLPSDRFSAERTGGSVSTLTIQRTQQEDSAVYLCASSLRGRPVDTQYFGPGTRLTVL.

The sample holds many counts of this clonotype. J is TRBJ1-1 and V is TRBV12-3 or TRBV12-4, with TRBD1 as a possible D gene (6 bases). Trimming pared 7 bases from V and 1 base from J, leaving 22 bases between. This CDR3 comprises 17 residues. CDR3: CASTFRIGGPGNTEAFF. DNA of the CDR3: TGTGCCAGCACTTTTAGGATAGGGGGGCCGGGGAACACTGAAGCTTTCTTT.

This clonotype occurred many times. The chain combines TRBV5-1 with TRBJ2-7; TRBD2 is a possible D gene (6 bases). Per the germline V gene, CDR1 is SGHRS and CDR2 is YFSETQ. With 0 bases removed from V and 4 bases from J, the gap between germline ends came to 14 bases. The CDR3 sequence is 15 residues long. The CDR3 region has the DNA TGCGCCAGCAGCTTGGTTGGGACTTTGATATACGAGCAGTACTTC. As protein: CASSLVGTLIYEQYF.

At least ten counts were recorded for this clonotype. The chain uses TRBV18 and TRBJ2-2, with D possibly being TRBD1 (5 bases). This CDR3 comprises 19 residues. Trimming removed 6 bases at V and 0 bases at J, with 23 bases between. Germline CDR1 and CDR2: KGHSH and LQKENI. CDR3 loop: CASSLRYDVQGSNTGELFF. CDR3 DNA sequence: TGTGCCAGCTCGCTCCGTTATGACGTCCAGGGCTCGAACACCGGGGAGCTGTTTTTT.

This clonotype came up a few times. This chain links TRBV9 with TRBJ2-2, with a tentative D call TRBD1 (6 bases). The CDR3 is 14 amino acids. Germline loops: CDR1 SGDLS, CDR2 YYNGEE. V lost 9 bases and J 2 bases, leaving 14 bases between the germline ends. DNA for the CDR3: TGTGCCACCTCAACAGGGAAAAACACCGGGGAGCTGTTTTTT. It is translated as CATSTGKNTGELFF.

This clonotype was found many times. V and J are TRBV7-9 and TRBJ2-5; D unclear. Per germline, CDR1 SEHNR and CDR2 FQNEAQ (reference sequence). Between the trimmed V and J ends, which lost 6 bases and 6 bases, there was a span of 17 bases. The CDR3 runs 14 residues. The CDR3 loop is CASSFSDSYQTQYF. The CDR3 DNA follows: TGTGCCAGCAGTTTCAGCGACTCCTATCAGACCCAGTACTTC.

This clonotype has at least ten counts. The V call is TRBV2, the J call TRBJ1-4; 8 bases are shared with TRBD1. Germline-derived CDR1 and CDR2 are SNHLY and FYNNEI. CDR3 length: 14 amino acids. Trimming cost V 4 bases and J 8 bases; bases outside gene matches: 6. The CDR3 coding sequence is TGTGCCAGCAGTGTCGTCAGGGGGCGAGAAAAACTGTTTTTT. It translates to CASSVVRGREKLFF.

The sample holds many counts of this clonotype. The V call is TRBV6-1, the J call TRBJ2-7; 14 positions match TRBD2. The V gene end was trimmed by 6 bases and the J gene end by 7 bases; junction bases not matched to a gene: 11. The CDR3 has 16 residues. CDR1 is MNHNS and CDR2 is SASEGT in the germline V gene. This CDR3 is CASRKTSGGAKLEQYF. CDR3 sequence (DNA): TGTGCCAGCAGGAAGACTAGCGGGGGGGCCAAGTTAGAGCAGTACTTC.

This clonotype appeared many times. CDR3: CASRPTGEDTQYF. The CDR3 coding sequence is TGTGCCAGCAGACCGACAGGCGAAGATACGCAGTATTTT. The gene calls are TRBV7-2 and TRBJ2-3; possible D gene TRBD1, 6 bases. Germline-derived CDR1 and CDR2 are SGHTA and FQGNSA. The V gene lost 6 bases and the J gene lost 5 bases, with 12 bases spanning the gap. The CDR3 length is 13 residues.

Ten or more counts support this clonotype. The chain joins TRBV7-3 to TRBJ2-1; TRBD2 agrees at 7 bases. The CDR3 extends over 16 amino acids. The germline CDR1 and CDR2 sequences are SGHTA and FQGTGA. Trimming took 2 bases from V and 1 from J; bases not matched to a gene: 5. CDR3 loop: CASSLLGGGSYNEQFF. CDR3 bases: TGTGCCAGCAGCTTACTGGGCGGGGGATCCTACAATGAGCAGTTCTTC.

This clonotype occurred many times. The chain combines TRBV7-8 with TRBJ2-5; D uncertain. CDR1 and CDR2 (germline): SGHVS, FQNEAQ. This CDR3 has 16 amino acids. V lost 5 bases to trimming and J lost 5 bases, with 21 bases between them. The CDR3 DNA reads as TGTGCCAGCAGCCCCTACCCTGTTCGAAATGAGGAGACCCAGTACTTC. This codes for CASSPYPVRNEETQYF.

About this clonotype: Since a much larger clone is just one base distant, this may be a read error. The rearrangement uses TRBV7-3 and TRBJ2-1; unclear D gene. CDR1 and CDR2 (germline): SGHTA, FQGTGA. CDR3 length equals 15 residues. V dropped 5 bases and J dropped 6 bases, with 17 bases sitting between them. CDR3 in amino acids: CASSPLGLKGNEQFF. The CDR3 DNA reads as TGTGCCAGCAGCCCCTTGGGCCTGAAGGGCAATGAGCAGTTCTTC. The entire variable domain, with the rest obtained from reference TRBV7-3 and TRBJ2-1, is as follows: GAGVSQTPSNKVTEKGKYVELRCDPISGHTALYWYRQSLGQGPEFLIYFQGTGAADDSGLPNDRFFAVRPEGSVSTLKIQRTERGDSAVYLCASSPLGLKGNEQFFGPGTRLTVL.

This clonotype was observed many times. This chain connects TRBV4-3 to TRBJ1-1, with D unclear. This CDR3 comprises 14 residues. V lost 0 bases and J 3 bases, leaving 8 bases between the germline ends. Germline V lookup: CDR1 LGHNA, CDR2 YSLEER. CDR3 coding DNA: TGCGCCAGCAGCCAAGATACGGCGTACACTGAAGCTTTCTTT. Translating gives CASSQDTAYTEAFF.

This clonotype was seen many times. The chain carries TRBV28 and TRBJ1-5; the D is unclear. This CDR3 has 13 residues. Deletions cut 6 bases from V and 4 bases from J, with 10 bases between. Per germline, CDR1 MDHEN and CDR2 SYDVKM. This chain's CDR3 is CASRFTLNQPQHF. DNA for the CDR3: TGTGCCAGCAGGTTTACCCTGAATCAGCCCCAGCATTTT.

Comments on this clonotype: A read error may be the cause here, since a much bigger clone is one base away. CDR3 nucleotides: TGTGCCATCAGTAGTCTCCGGGGGACCCAGTACTTC. Its protein is CAISSLRGTQYF. V is TRBV3-1 and J is TRBJ2-5, with D possibly being TRBD2 (5 bases). Looked up from germline, CDR1 is LGHDT and CDR2 is YNNKEL (reference sequence). CDR3 size: 12 residues. V lost 10 bases, J lost 7 bases, and 16 bases lay in between.

This clonotype was recorded many times. The chain combines TRBV5-4 with TRBJ2-7, with 11 bases identical to TRBD1. CDR3 length: 15 amino acids. CDR1 is SGHNT, CDR2 YYREEE, per germline (reference sequence). With V trimmed by 4 bases and J by 5 bases, 8 bases remained unmatched. In DNA, the CDR3 is TGTGCCAGCAGCAAATTGGGACAGGGGGTACACGAGCAGTACTTC. Amino acid sequence: CASSKLGQGVHEQYF. The complete variable domain, with remaining parts taken from reference TRBV5-4 and TRBJ2-7, reads ETGVTQSPTHLIKTRGQQVTLRCSSQSGHNTVSWYQQALGQGPQFIFQYYREEENGRGNFPPRFSGLQFPNYSSELNVNALELDDSALYLCASSKLGQGVHEQYFGPGTRLTVT.

This clonotype was recorded at least ten times. This chain uses TRBV19 with TRBJ2-4; 8 bases map to TRBD1. The CDR3 is 15 residues long. After removal of 3 bases from V and 3 bases from J, the junction contained 4 bases not matched to a gene. The germline V gene has CDR1 LNHDA and CDR2 SQIVND (reference sequence). CDR3 sequence (DNA): TGTGCCAGTAGTATTGGTACAGGGGGCAAAAACATTCAGTACTTC. Translation: CASSIGTGGKNIQYF.

This clonotype has at least ten counts. V and J are TRBV5-1 and TRBJ1-1; D is possibly TRBD1 (6 bases). The germline V gene encodes CDR1 SGHRS and CDR2 YFSETQ. The CDR3 runs 14 residues. The V and J ends lost 3 bases and 10 bases respectively, with 19 bases between them. CDR3 region: CASSWGGATVGAFF. The DNA of the CDR3 is TGCGCCAGCAGCTGGGGGGGGGCCACAGTTGGAGCTTTCTTT.

This chain joins TRBV4-2 and TRBJ1-2, with a possible D match to TRBD1 (5 bases). The CDR3 covers 14 residues. Between the trimmed V and J ends, which lost 10 bases and 4 bases, there was a span of 19 bases. Per the germline V gene, CDR1 is LGHNA and CDR2 is YNFKEQ. CDR3 nucleotides: TGTGCCATGAGCCCCAGGACGGGACTCTATGGCTACACCTTC. Translating it yields CAMSPRTGLYGYTF.

V and J are TRBV6-1 and TRBJ2-5; 11 nucleotides match TRBD1. This CDR3 has 15 residues. The germline CDR1 and CDR2 sequences are MNHNS and SASEGT. Losses at the gene ends were 8 bases for V and 5 bases for J; bases not matched to a gene: 10. The CDR3 bases are TGTGCCAGCCTCCCGCGGACAGGGGGCAGTGAGACCCAGTACTTC. Translation: CASLPRTGGSETQYF.